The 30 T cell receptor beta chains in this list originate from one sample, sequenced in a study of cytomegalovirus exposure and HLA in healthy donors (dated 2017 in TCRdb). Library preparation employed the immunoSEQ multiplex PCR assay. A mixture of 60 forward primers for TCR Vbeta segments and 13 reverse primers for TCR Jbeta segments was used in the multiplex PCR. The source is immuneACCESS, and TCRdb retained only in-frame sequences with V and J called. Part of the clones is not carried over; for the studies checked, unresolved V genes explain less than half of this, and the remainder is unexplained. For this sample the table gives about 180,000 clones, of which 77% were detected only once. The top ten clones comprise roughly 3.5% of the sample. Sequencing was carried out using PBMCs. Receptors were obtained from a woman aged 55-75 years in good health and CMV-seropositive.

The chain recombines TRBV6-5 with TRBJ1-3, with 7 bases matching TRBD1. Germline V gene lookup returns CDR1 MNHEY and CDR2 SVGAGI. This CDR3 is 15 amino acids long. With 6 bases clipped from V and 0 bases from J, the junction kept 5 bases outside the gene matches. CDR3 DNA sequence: TGTGCCAGCAGGAGGACAGGCCTCTCTGGAAACACCATATATTTT. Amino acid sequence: CASRRTGLSGNTIYF.

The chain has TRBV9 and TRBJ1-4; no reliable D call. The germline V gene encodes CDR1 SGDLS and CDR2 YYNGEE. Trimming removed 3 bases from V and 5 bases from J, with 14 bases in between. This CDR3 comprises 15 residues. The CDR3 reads CASSASGNWNEKLFF. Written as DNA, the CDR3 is TGTGCCAGCAGCGCTAGCGGCAATTGGAATGAAAAACTGTTTTTT. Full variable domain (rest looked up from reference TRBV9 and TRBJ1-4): DSGVTQTPKHLITATGQRVTLRCSPRSGDLSVYWYQQSLDQGLQFLIQYYNGEERAKGNILERFSAQQFPDLHSELNLSSLELGDSALYFCASSASGNWNEKLFFGSGTQLSVL.

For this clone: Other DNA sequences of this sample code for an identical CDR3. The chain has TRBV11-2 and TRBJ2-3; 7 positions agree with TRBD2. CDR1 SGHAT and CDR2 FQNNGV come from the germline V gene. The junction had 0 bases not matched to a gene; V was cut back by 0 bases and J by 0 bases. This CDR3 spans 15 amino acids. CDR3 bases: TGTGCCAGCAGCTTAGAGGGGGGGAGCACAGATACGCAGTATTTT. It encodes CASSLEGGSTDTQYF. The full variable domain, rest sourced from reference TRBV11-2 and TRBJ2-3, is EAGVAQSPRYKIIEKRQSVAFWCNPISGHATLYWYQQILGQGPKLLIQFQNNGVVDDSQLPKDRFSAERLKGVDSTLKIQPAKLEDSAVYLCASSLEGGSTDTQYFGPGTRLTVL.

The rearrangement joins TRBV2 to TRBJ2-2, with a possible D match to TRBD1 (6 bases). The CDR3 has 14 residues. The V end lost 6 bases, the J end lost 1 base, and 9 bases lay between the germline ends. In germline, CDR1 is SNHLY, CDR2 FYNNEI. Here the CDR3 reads CASSVQGNTGELFF. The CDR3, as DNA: TGTGCCAGCAGCGTACAGGGGAACACCGGGGAGCTGTTTTTT.

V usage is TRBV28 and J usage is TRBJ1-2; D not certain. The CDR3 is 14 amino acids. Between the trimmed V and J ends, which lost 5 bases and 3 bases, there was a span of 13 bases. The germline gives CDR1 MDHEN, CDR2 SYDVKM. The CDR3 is CASSPSDGHYGYTF. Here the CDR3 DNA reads TGTGCCAGCAGTCCATCCGATGGCCACTATGGCTACACCTTC.

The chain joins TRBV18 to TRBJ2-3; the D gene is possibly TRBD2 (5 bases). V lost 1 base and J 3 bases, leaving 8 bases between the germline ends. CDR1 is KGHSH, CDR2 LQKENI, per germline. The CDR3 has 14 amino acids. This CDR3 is CASSPRSGTDTQYF. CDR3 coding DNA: TGTGCCAGCTCACCACGGTCGGGGACAGATACGCAGTATTTT.

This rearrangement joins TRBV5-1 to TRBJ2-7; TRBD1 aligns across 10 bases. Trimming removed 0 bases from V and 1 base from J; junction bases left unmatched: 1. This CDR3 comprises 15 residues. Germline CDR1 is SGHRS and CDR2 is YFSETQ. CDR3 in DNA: TGCGCCAGCAGCTTGGGACAGGGGGCTTCCTACGAGCAGTACTTC. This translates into CASSLGQGASYEQYF.

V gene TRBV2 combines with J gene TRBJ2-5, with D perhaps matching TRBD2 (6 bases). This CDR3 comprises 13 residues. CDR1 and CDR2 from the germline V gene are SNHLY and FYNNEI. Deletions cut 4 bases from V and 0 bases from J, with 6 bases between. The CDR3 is CASSGDYQETQYF. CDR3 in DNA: TGTGCCAGCAGTGGGGACTACCAAGAGACCCAGTACTTC.

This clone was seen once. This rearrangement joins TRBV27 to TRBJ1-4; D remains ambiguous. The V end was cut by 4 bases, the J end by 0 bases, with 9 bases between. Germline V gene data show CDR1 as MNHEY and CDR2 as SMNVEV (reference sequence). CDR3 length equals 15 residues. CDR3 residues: CASSSSTTTNEKLFF. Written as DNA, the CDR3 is TGTGCCAGCAGTTCCTCGACAACAACTAATGAAAAACTGTTTTTT.

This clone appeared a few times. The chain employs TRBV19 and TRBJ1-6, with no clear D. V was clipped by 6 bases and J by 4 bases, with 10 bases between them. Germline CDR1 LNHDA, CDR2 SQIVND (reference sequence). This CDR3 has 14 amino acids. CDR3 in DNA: TGTGCCAGTAGGGATAGCCTGTATAATTCACCCCTCCACTTT. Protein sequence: CASRDSLYNSPLHF.

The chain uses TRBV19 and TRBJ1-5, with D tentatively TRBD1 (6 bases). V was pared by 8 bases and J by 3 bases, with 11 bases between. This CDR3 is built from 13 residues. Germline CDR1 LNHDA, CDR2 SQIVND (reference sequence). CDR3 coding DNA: TGTGCCAGTCAAGGACAGTACAATCAGCCCCAGCATTTT. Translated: CASQGQYNQPQHF.

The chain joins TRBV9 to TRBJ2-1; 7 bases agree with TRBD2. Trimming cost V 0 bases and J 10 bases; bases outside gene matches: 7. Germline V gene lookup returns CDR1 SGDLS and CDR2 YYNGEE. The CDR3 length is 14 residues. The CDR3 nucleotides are TGTGCCAGCAGCGTAGGTGCTGACGGGGGGGAGCAGTTCTTC. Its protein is CASSVGADGGEQFF.

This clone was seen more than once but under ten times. The CDR3 spells CASTGTGGEEKLFF. CDR3 coding DNA: TGTGCCAGCACCGGGACAGGGGGCGAAGAAAAACTGTTTTTT. This chain links TRBV6-6 with TRBJ1-4; 12 bases line up with TRBD1. This CDR3 comprises 14 residues. Germline V gene data show CDR1 as MNHNY and CDR2 as SVGAGI (reference sequence). After removal of 7 bases from V and 8 bases from J, the junction contained 5 bases not matched to a gene.

Here the CDR3 reads CASSSPQIAYNEQFF. As DNA, the CDR3 is TGTGCCAGCAGTTCCCCCCAAATTGCCTACAATGAGCAGTTCTTC. The rearrangement links TRBV6-5 to TRBJ2-1, with D uncertain. Germline loops: CDR1 MNHEY, CDR2 SVGAGI. Deletions cut 4 bases from V and 2 bases from J, with 12 bases between. The CDR3 spans 15 residues.

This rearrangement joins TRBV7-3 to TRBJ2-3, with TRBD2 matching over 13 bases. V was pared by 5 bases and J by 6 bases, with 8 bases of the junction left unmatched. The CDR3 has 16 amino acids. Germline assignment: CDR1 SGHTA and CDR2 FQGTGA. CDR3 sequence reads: CASSPSGLAGIDTQYF. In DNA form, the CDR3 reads TGTGCCAGCAGCCCATCGGGACTAGCGGGGATTGATACGCAGTATTTT.

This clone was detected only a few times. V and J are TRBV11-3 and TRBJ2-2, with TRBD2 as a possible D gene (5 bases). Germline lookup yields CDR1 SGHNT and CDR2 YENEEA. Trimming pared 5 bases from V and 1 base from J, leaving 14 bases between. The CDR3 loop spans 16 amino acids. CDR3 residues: CASSATFGENTGELFF. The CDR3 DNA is TGTGCCAGCAGCGCCACTTTCGGGGAGAACACCGGGGAGCTGTTTTTT.

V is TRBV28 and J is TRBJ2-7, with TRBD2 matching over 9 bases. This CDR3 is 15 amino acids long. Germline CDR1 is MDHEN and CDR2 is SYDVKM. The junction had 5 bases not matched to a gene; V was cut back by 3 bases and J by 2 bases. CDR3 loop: CASSFEAGGTYEQYF. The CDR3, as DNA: TGTGCCAGCAGTTTCGAGGCGGGGGGGACCTACGAGCAGTACTTC.

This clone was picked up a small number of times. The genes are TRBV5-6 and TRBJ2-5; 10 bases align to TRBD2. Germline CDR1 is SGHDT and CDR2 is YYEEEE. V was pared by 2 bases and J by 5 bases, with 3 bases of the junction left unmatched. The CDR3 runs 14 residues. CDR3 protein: CASSLAGGPETQYF. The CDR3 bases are TGTGCCAGCAGCTTAGCGGGGGGGCCTGAGACCCAGTACTTC.

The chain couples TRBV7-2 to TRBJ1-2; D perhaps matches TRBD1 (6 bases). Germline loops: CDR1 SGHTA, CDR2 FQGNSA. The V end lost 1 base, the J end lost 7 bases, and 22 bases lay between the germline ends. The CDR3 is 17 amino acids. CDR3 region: CASSLVAWGGLVGGYTF. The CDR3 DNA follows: TGTGCCAGCAGCTTAGTGGCGTGGGGGGGCCTGGTGGGTGGCTACACCTTC.

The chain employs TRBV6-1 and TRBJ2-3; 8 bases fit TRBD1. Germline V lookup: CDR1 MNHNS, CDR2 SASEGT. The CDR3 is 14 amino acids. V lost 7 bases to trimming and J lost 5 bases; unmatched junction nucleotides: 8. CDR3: CASTSGQGGDTQYF. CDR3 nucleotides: TGTGCCAGCACCAGCGGACAGGGAGGAGATACGCAGTATTTT.

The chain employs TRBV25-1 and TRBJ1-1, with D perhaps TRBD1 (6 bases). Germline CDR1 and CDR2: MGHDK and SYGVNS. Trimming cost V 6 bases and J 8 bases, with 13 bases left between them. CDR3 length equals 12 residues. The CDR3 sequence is CASRSGTSEAFF. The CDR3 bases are TGTGCCAGCAGGTCCGGGACATCCGAAGCTTTCTTT.

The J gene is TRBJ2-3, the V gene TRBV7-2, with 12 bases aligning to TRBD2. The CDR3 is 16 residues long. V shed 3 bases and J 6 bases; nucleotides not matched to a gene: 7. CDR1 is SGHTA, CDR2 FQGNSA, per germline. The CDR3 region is CASSFGGLAGFDTQYF. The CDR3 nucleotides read TGTGCCAGCAGCTTCGGAGGACTAGCGGGGTTTGATACGCAGTATTTT.

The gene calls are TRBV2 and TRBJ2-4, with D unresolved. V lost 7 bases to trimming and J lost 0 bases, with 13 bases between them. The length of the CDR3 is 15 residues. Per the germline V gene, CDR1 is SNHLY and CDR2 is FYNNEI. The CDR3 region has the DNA TGTGCCAGCACCTACTCTACTCTAGCCAAAAACATTCAGTACTTC. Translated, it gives CASTYSTLAKNIQYF.

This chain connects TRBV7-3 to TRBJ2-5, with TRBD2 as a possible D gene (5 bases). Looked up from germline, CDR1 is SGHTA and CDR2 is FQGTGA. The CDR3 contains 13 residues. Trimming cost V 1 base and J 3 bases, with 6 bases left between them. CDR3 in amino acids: CASSLNGEETQYF. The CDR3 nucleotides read TGTGCCAGCAGCTTAAACGGGGAAGAGACCCAGTACTTC. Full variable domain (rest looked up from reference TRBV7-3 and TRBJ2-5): GAGVSQTPSNKVTEKGKYVELRCDPISGHTALYWYRQSLGQGPEFLIYFQGTGAADDSGLPNDRFFAVRPEGSVSTLKIQRTERGDSAVYLCASSLNGEETQYFGPGTRLLVL.

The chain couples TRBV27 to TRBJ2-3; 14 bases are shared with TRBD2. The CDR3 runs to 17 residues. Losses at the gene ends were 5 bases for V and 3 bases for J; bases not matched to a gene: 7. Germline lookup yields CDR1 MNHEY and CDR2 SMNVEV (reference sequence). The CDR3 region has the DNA TGTGCCAGCAGTCCGAGACTAGCGGGGGGGAAAACAGATACGCAGTATTTT. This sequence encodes CASSPRLAGGKTDTQYF.

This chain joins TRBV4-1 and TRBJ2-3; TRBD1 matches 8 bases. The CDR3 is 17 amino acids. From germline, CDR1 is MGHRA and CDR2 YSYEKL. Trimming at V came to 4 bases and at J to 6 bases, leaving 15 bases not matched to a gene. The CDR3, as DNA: TGCGCCAGCAGCCTAATAGGACAGGGCTGGGAGAGGGATACGCAGTATTTT. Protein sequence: CASSLIGQGWERDTQYF.

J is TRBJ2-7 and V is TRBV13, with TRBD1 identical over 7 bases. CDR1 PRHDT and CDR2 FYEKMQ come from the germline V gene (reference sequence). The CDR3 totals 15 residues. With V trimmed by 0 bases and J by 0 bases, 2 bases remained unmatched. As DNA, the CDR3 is TGTGCCAGCAGCTTAGGACAGGGGACCTCCTACGAGCAGTACTTC. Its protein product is CASSLGQGTSYEQYF.

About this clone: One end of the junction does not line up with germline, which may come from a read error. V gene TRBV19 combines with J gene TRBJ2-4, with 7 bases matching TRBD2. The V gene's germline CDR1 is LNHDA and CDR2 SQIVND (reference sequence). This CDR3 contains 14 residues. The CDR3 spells CASTPSGAKNSQYF. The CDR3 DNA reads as TGTGCCAGTACCCCCAGCGGGGCCAAAAACAGTCAGTACTTC.

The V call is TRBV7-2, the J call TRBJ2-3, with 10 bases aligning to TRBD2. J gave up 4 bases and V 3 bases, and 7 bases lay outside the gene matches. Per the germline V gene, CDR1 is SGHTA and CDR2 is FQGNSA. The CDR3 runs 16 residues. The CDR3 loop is CASSFRAGGRADTQYF. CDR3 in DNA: TGTGCCAGCAGCTTTCGAGCGGGGGGGCGGGCAGATACGCAGTATTTT.

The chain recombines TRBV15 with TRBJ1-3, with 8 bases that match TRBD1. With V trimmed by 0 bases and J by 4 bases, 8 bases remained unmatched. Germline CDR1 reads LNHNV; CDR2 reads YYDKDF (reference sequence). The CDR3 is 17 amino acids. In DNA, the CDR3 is TGTGCCACCAGCAGAGATCTTGACAGGGGATCCGGAAACACCATATATTTT. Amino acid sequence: CATSRDLDRGSGNTIYF.